The sequence of this TCR beta chain was determined in a study of blood T cell repertoires in COVID-19. With 4 bases removed from V and 5 bases from J, the gap between germline ends came to 14 bases. There are 14 residues in the CDR3. From germline, CDR1 is SNHLY and CDR2 FYNNEI. This clone has just a few counts. Study processing details: Counts of nucleated cells, estimated from reference gene primer amplification, were obtained. Sequencing used immunoSEQ multiplex PCR; TCRdb keeps in-frame clones, though not all of them. From that table come the V and J calls and clone size; the DNA was used to work out D and trimming. The sample includes under 350,000 clones, approximately 86% of them seen just once.

Sequencing input: PBMCs or T cells enriched from blood (not recorded which). This receptor was taken from a woman aged 40 to 49 with acute COVID-19. The J gene is TRBJ1-2, the V gene TRBV2, with D possibly TRBD1 on 5 matching bases. CDR3: CASSGVGASYGYTF. For the CDR3, the DNA is TGTGCCAGCAGTGGCGTAGGGGCATCTTATGGCTACACCTTC.